One sample yielded the 30 T cell receptor beta chains listed below, sequenced in a study of T cell changes during pregnancy in multiple sclerosis. Profiling relied on immunoSEQ multiplex PCR, and the TCRdb table lists in-frame clones only, not all of them. Counted here are fewer than 110,000 clones, more than 85% occurring once; the ten biggest clones make up roughly 3%. The source was peripheral blood, collected in the second trimester of pregnancy. All receptors derive from a female donor with multiple sclerosis, enrolled in a pregnancy study.

V gene TRBV2 combines with J gene TRBJ2-6, with D tentatively TRBD2 (6 bases). Trimming left V 2 bases short and J 3 bases short, with 8 bases between. The V gene's germline CDR1 is SNHLY and CDR2 FYNNEI. The CDR3 covers 15 residues. DNA for the CDR3: TGTGCCAGCAGTGAAAGGGACTTTGGGGCCAACGTCCTGACTTTC. It yields the protein CASSERDFGANVLTF.

This clone was picked up one time. The CDR3: CASSPRPTGNYEQYF. CDR3 coding DNA: TGTGCCAGCAGCCCCCGCCCGACAGGGAACTACGAGCAGTACTTC. This chain connects TRBV4-2 to TRBJ2-7, with 7 bases identical to TRBD1. This CDR3 is built from 15 residues. The trim removed 4 bases at V and 3 bases at J, leaving 9 bases unmatched. In germline, CDR1 is LGHNA, CDR2 YNFKEQ.

The chain is built from TRBV6-1 and TRBJ2-1, with D perhaps TRBD1 (5 bases). The CDR3 totals 13 residues. CDR1 is MNHNS, CDR2 SASEGT, per germline. Trimming stripped 6 bases from V and 6 bases from J, with 12 bases between. CDR3 nucleotide sequence: TGTGCCAGCAGCCCAGGGCCGCTCAATGAGCAGTTCTTC. Translating gives CASSPGPLNEQFF.

J is TRBJ2-1 and V is TRBV28, with D perhaps TRBD1 (5 bases). The CDR3 covers 17 residues. The germline V and J ends were trimmed by 5 bases and 0 bases, with 17 bases remaining between them. In germline, CDR1 is MDHEN, CDR2 SYDVKM. In nucleotides, the CDR3 is TGTGCCAGCAGTGCAGACAGACCGAATCACTCCTACAATGAGCAGTTCTTC. Amino acid sequence: CASSADRPNHSYNEQFF. Drawing the rest from reference TRBV28 and TRBJ2-1, the complete variable domain is DVKVTQSSRYLVKRTGEKVFLECVQDMDHENMFWYRQDPGLGLRLIYFSYDVKMKEKGDIPEGYSVSREKKERFSLILESASTNQTSMYLCASSADRPNHSYNEQFFGPGTRLTVL.

J is TRBJ2-7 and V is TRBV10-3; D is possibly TRBD1 (5 bases). The CDR3 runs to 14 residues. The V and J ends lost 6 bases and 3 bases respectively, with 15 bases between them. Germline-derived CDR1 and CDR2 are ENHRY and SYGVKD. The CDR3 here is CAIRAFRVGYEQYF. The CDR3 coding sequence is TGTGCCATCAGAGCATTCAGGGTTGGCTACGAGCAGTACTTC.

The V gene is TRBV9, the J gene TRBJ1-1; TRBD1 agrees at 7 bases. The CDR3 is 14 residues long. With V trimmed by 3 bases and J by 4 bases, 6 bases remained unmatched. Germline CDR1 reads SGDLS; CDR2 reads YYNGEE. The CDR3 is CASSGVGGLTEAFF. CDR3 DNA sequence: TGTGCCAGCAGCGGAGTAGGGGGCCTCACTGAAGCTTTCTTT.

The chain is built from TRBV28 and TRBJ2-7; TRBD2 matches 9 bases. CDR1 is MDHEN, CDR2 SYDVKM, per germline. The CDR3 runs to 14 residues. V was clipped by 3 bases and J by 6 bases; unmatched bases: 6. The CDR3 sequence: CASSFSGSVIEQYF. Written as DNA, the CDR3 is TGTGCCAGCAGTTTTAGCGGGAGCGTGATCGAGCAGTACTTC.

V usage is TRBV28 and J usage is TRBJ2-2; D not resolved. The V end lost 6 bases, the J end lost 3 bases, and 17 bases lay between the germline ends. This CDR3 contains 16 residues. Looked up from germline, CDR1 is MDHEN and CDR2 is SYDVKM. The CDR3 spells CASRSQRLRDTGELFF. The CDR3 region has the DNA TGTGCCAGCAGGTCTCAGCGCCTACGGGACACCGGGGAGCTGTTTTTT.

The rearrangement uses TRBV6-6 and TRBJ2-1, with 8 nucleotides matching TRBD2. The junction had 18 bases not matched to a gene; V was cut back by 4 bases and J by 16 bases. Germline CDR1 MNHNY, CDR2 SVGAGI (reference sequence). The CDR3 has 15 amino acids. The CDR3 spells CASSSHTSGGYPGFF. CDR3 DNA: TGTGCCAGCAGTTCCCATACTAGCGGTGGCTACCCGGGATTCTTC.

The genes are TRBV28 and TRBJ2-1; D call uncertain. V was cut by 3 bases and J by 5 bases, with 11 bases left in between. Per the germline V gene, CDR1 is MDHEN and CDR2 is SYDVKM. The CDR3 totals 14 residues. The CDR3: CASSFRFEDNEQFF. DNA of the CDR3: TGTGCCAGCAGTTTCCGTTTTGAGGACAATGAGCAGTTCTTC.

The J gene is TRBJ2-1, the V gene TRBV6-6, with 8 bases that match TRBD1. The CDR3 has 16 amino acids. CDR1 and CDR2 from the germline V gene are MNHNY and SVGAGI (reference sequence). V dropped 6 bases and J dropped 5; count of bases not matched to a gene: 12. Here the CDR3 reads CASSIRQGRIHNEQFF. CDR3 coding DNA: TGTGCCAGCAGCATACGACAGGGGAGGATACACAATGAGCAGTTCTTC.

The chain uses TRBV6-5 and TRBJ2-7; the D gene is possibly TRBD2 (5 bases). The V end lost 2 bases, the J end lost 0 bases, and 11 bases lay between the germline ends. The CDR3 sequence is 15 residues long. Germline V CDR1 and CDR2: MNHEY, SVGAGI. CDR3 region: CASSYDYQSSYEQYF. The CDR3 DNA sequence: TGTGCCAGCAGTTACGACTATCAGAGCTCCTACGAGCAGTACTTC.

The chain links TRBV7-9 to TRBJ2-3, with TRBD2 identical over 9 bases. Unmatched junction bases numbered 8, after V lost 6 bases and J lost 1 base. CDR1 SEHNR and CDR2 FQNEAQ come from the germline V gene (reference sequence). The CDR3 is 16 residues long. The CDR3 DNA sequence: TGTGCCAGCAGATCACTAGCGGGCCCCCGCACAGATACGCAGTATTTT. Residues: CASRSLAGPRTDTQYF.

The chain couples TRBV15 to TRBJ2-7; no firm D call. Germline V gives CDR1 LNHNV, CDR2 YYDKDF (reference sequence). The CDR3 has 13 amino acids. The V end was cut by 10 bases, the J end by 0 bases, with 13 bases between. CDR3 sequence: CAIRGKGSYEQYF. DNA of the CDR3: TGTGCCATTAGAGGCAAAGGCTCCTACGAGCAGTACTTC.

This chain uses TRBV5-4 with TRBJ2-7; the D gene is possibly TRBD2 (6 bases). There are 15 residues in the CDR3. Germline CDR1 is SGHNT and CDR2 is YYREEE (reference sequence). V was shortened by 1 base and J by 3 bases, with 14 bases between the two germline ends. The chain's CDR3 is CASSLRGLGGYEQYF. As DNA, the CDR3 is TGTGCCAGCAGCTTGAGGGGCCTGGGGGGCTACGAGCAGTACTTC.

The J gene is TRBJ1-1, the V gene TRBV13; D not certain. The germline gives CDR1 PRHDT, CDR2 FYEKMQ (reference sequence). The length of the CDR3 is 13 residues. Deletions cut 0 bases from V and 11 bases from J, with 13 bases between. CDR3: CASSLGGGLRAFF. CDR3 coding DNA: TGTGCCAGCAGCTTAGGTGGCGGCTTGAGGGCTTTCTTT.

This clone was counted between two and nine times. J is TRBJ2-3 and V is TRBV6-1; 7 bases map to TRBD2. The V and J ends lost 0 bases and 1 base, in that order; junction bases with no gene match: 1. The CDR3 runs 15 residues. Germline V gene lookup returns CDR1 MNHNS and CDR2 SASEGT. The CDR3 is CASSEAAGGTDTQYF. In nucleotides, the CDR3 is TGTGCCAGCAGTGAAGCGGCGGGAGGCACAGATACGCAGTATTTT.

This chain uses TRBV6-1 with TRBJ2-5; weak D call: TRBD2 (6 bases). Germline V gene data show CDR1 as MNHNS and CDR2 as SASEGT. CDR3 length: 14 amino acids. V shed 3 bases and J shed 4 bases, with 12 bases lying between them. CDR3 coding DNA: TGTGCCAGCAGTGAGTCGCTAGCGAGAGAGACCCAGTACTTC. Its translation is CASSESLARETQYF.

The chain has TRBV29-1 and TRBJ2-7; 7 bases fit TRBD1. CDR3 length equals 12 residues. Germline V gene lookup returns CDR1 SQVTM and CDR2 ANQGSEA. V shed 7 bases and J 5 bases; nucleotides not matched to a gene: 8. The CDR3 DNA reads TGCAGCGCCGGAGGACAGGATCACGAGCAGTACTTC. This sequence encodes CSAGGQDHEQYF.

This rearrangement joins TRBV6-5 to TRBJ2-7; the match to TRBD1 covers 7 bases. Germline CDR1 and CDR2: MNHEY and SVGAGI. The V and J ends lost 10 bases and 3 bases, in that order; junction bases with no gene match: 9. This CDR3 has 13 residues. CDR3 sequence: CATRQGQFYEQYF. CDR3 DNA sequence: TGTGCCACCCGACAGGGACAGTTCTACGAGCAGTACTTC.

CDR3 DNA sequence: TGTGCCAGCAGTTACTCGAGAACCAGGGGAGCTGAAGCTTTCTTT. Its protein product is CASSYSRTRGAEAFF. The rearrangement uses TRBV6-5 and TRBJ1-1, with D perhaps matching TRBD1 (6 bases). The V gene lost 0 bases and the J gene lost 6 bases, with 14 bases spanning the gap. The CDR3 spans 15 residues. Germline assignment: CDR1 MNHEY and CDR2 SVGAGI.

The sample holds a few counts of this clone. CDR3 in DNA: TGCAGTGCCTATTGGACTGTTGAAGCTTTCTTT. This gives the protein CSAYWTVEAFF. This rearrangement joins TRBV20-1 to TRBJ1-1; D unresolved. The germline CDR1 and CDR2 sequences are DFQATT and SNEGSKA (reference sequence). The CDR3 is 11 amino acids. Trimming pared 6 bases from V and 7 bases from J, leaving 12 bases between.

J is TRBJ1-3 and V is TRBV7-8, with TRBD1 matching over 10 bases. The ends lost 1 base at V and 4 bases at J; junction bases unmatched: 1. Germline CDR1 SGHVS, CDR2 FQNEAQ. The length of the CDR3 is 15 residues. The CDR3 sequence is CASSLGTGGGNTIYF. DNA of the CDR3: TGTGCCAGCAGCTTAGGGACAGGGGGGGGAAACACCATATATTTT.

This clone was seen a single time. J is TRBJ2-1 and V is TRBV19; 13 bases are a match to TRBD2. The germline V gene has CDR1 LNHDA and CDR2 SQIVND (reference sequence). The CDR3 covers 16 residues. J was trimmed by 8 bases and V by 5 bases; bases with no gene match: 9. This CDR3 is CASSLAGTSGTYEQFF. In DNA, the CDR3 is TGTGCCAGTAGTCTCGCCGGGACTAGCGGGACGTATGAGCAGTTCTTC.

The chain recombines TRBV6-5 with TRBJ2-7; TRBD2 matches at 13 bases. Germline V CDR1 and CDR2: MNHEY, SVGAGI. The CDR3 covers 15 residues. The V gene end was trimmed by 2 bases and the J gene end by 3 bases; junction bases not matched to a gene: 1. DNA for the CDR3: TGTGCCAGCAGTTACGGACTAGCGGGAGACTACGAGCAGTACTTC. Its translation is CASSYGLAGDYEQYF.

This chain's CDR3 is CASSIWGGMYTEAFF. In DNA, the CDR3 is TGTGCCAGTAGTATATGGGGAGGGATGTACACTGAAGCTTTCTTT. The V call is TRBV19, the J call TRBJ1-1, with D unclear. Trimming removed 2 bases at V and 3 bases at J, with 13 bases between. CDR3 length: 15 amino acids. CDR1 is LNHDA and CDR2 is SQIVND in the germline V gene (reference sequence).

The gene calls are TRBV12-1 and TRBJ2-5; whether TRBD2, the table's D call, matches the DNA was not checked. TRBV12-1 is assigned pseudogene status. This CDR3 contains 16 residues. The CDR3 protein is CASSFLFSGPTETQYF. In DNA form, the CDR3 reads TGTGCCAGCAGCTTCCTTTTTAGCGGACCCACAGAGACCCAGTACTTC.

This clone was seen just once. The V gene is TRBV4-1, the J gene TRBJ2-7, with TRBD2 matching 8 bases. In germline, CDR1 is MGHRA, CDR2 YSYEKL. V lost 1 base and J lost 3; bases outside the gene matches: 2. The CDR3 is made up of 14 amino acids. For the CDR3, the DNA is TGCGCCAGCAGCCAAGCCGGGAGGGACTACGAGCAGTACTTC. The encoded protein is CASSQAGRDYEQYF.

V gene TRBV7-2 combines with J gene TRBJ2-3, with D possibly being TRBD2 (5 bases). This CDR3 spans 14 amino acids. Trimming shortened V by 6 bases and J by 1 base, and 11 bases separated the two germline ends. The germline V gene encodes CDR1 SGHTA and CDR2 FQGNSA. The CDR3 nucleotides are TGTGCCAGCAGTCGTAGAGCGGGCACAGATACGCAGTATTTT. Amino acids: CASSRRAGTDTQYF.

The J gene is TRBJ2-5, the V gene TRBV7-2; D is uncertain. The V and J ends lost 5 bases and 5 bases respectively, with 9 bases between them. Germline V CDR1 and CDR2: SGHTA, FQGNSA. CDR3 length equals 12 residues. CDR3 amino acids: CASSVSPETQYF. The CDR3 region has the DNA TGTGCCAGCAGCGTTTCTCCGGAGACCCAGTACTTC.